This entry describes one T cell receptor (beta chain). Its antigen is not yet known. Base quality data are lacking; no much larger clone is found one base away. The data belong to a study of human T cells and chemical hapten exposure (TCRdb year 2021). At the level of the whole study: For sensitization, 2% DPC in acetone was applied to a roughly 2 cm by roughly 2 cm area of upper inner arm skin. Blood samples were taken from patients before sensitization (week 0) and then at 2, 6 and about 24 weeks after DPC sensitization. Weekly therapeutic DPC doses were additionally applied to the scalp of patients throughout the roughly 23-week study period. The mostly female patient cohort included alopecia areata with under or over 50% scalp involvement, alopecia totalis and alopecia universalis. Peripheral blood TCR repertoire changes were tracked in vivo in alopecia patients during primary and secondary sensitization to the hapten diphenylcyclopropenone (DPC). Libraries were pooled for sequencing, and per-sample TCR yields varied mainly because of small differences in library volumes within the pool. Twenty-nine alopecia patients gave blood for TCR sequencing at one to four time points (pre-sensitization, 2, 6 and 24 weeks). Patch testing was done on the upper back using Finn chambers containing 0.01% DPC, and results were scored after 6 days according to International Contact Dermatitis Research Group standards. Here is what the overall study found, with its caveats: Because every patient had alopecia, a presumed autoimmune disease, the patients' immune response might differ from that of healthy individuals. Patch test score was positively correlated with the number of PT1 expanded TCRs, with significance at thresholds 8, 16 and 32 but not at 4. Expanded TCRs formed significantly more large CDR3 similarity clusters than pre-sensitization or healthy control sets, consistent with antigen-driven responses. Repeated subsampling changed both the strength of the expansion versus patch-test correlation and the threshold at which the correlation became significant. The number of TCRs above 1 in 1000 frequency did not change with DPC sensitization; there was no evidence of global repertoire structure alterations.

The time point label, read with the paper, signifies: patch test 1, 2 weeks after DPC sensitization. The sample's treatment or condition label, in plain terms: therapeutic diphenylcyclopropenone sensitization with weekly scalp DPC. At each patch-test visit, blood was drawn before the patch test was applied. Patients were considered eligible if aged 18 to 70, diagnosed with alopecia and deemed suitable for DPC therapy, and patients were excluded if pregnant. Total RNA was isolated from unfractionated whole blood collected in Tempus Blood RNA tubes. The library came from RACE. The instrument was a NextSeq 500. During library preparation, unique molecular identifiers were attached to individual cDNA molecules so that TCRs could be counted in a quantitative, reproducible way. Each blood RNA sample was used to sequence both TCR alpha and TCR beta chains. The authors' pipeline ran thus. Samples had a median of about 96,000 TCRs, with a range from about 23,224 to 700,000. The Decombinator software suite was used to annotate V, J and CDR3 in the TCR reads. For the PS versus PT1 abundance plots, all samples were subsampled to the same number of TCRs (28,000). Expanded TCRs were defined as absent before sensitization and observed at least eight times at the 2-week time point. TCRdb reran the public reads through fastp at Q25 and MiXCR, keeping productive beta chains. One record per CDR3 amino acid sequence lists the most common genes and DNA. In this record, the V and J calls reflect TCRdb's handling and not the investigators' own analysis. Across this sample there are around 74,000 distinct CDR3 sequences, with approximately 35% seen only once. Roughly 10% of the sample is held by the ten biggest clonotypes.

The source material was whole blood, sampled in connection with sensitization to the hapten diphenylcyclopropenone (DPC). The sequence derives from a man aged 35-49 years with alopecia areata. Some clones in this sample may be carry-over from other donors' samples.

The bases are TGTGCCAGCAGTTACTGGCCACAGGGGAGCACAGATACGCAGTATTTT. This translates into CASSYWPQGSTDTQYF. The chain is encoded by TRBV6-5 joined to TRBJ2-3, with TRBD1 matching 7 junction bases. The V end gives up 1 base and the J end 0 bases, leaving 4 bases in the junction not matched to a gene. The germline V gene specifies MNHEY as CDR1 and SVGAGI as CDR2. The CDR3 starts with the cysteine, ends with the phenylalanine, and has 16 residues. Solely the CDR3 DNA is kept, with 48 bases framed from the first base.